This T cell receptor beta chain was profiled in a study of spatial heterogeneity in lung cancer. This clonotype has at least ten counts. Its antigen remains unidentified. General study results and limits: One measure, the expanded intratumoral alpha and beta TCR count, tracked tumor mutation counts. The study estimated around 7.1% alpha and about 12% beta chain coverage of tumor T cells.

The CDR3 sequence is 12 residues long. The germline gives CDR1 SGHAT, CDR2 FQNNGV. Trimming pared 4 bases from V and 13 bases from J, leaving 16 bases between. Every TCR cDNA molecule bore its own unique molecular identifier. Via MiXCR, TCRdb re-called the 5' RACE reads, giving one row per CDR3 protein. The sample holds about 100,000 distinct CDR3 sequences, about 4.4% seen once. Time point meaning: sample taken at primary tumor resection. Donation came from about 72 patients with untreated early-stage non-small cell lung cancer. Whole RNA, which was extracted from tumor, nontumor lung tissue or frozen PBMC, was sequenced without any cell sorting.

This sequence was found in a male donor with early-stage non-small cell lung cancer. This rearrangement joins TRBV11-2 to TRBJ1-2; TRBD1 might be the D (6 bases). Sequencing used lung tumor tissue, obtained at surgery. The CDR3 DNA reads TGTGCCAGCAGCTCCATCCGACAGGCGGGCACCTTC. Protein product: CASSSIRQAGTF.